Following are 17 T cell receptor beta chains from one sample sequenced in a study of T cells in Graves' hyperthyroidism and ophthalmopathy. The source material, RNA transcripts, was used to amplify TCR beta CDR3 regions. With the HTBI primer set, the TCR CDR3 went through a first round of RT-PCR. A single record per CDR3 protein comes from TCRdb applying MiXCR to the multiplex PCR reads. In the table there are 300,000 to 450,000 distinct CDR3 sequences, less than 20% of which are singletons. Sequencing used blood. The receptors were gathered from a man aged 18 to 29 with Graves' ophthalmopathy.

This clonotype was detected many times. The rearrangement joins TRBV7-7 to TRBJ1-2; maybe TRBD1 (6 bases). Germline CDR1 and CDR2: SSHAT and FNYEAQ (reference sequence). The CDR3 spans 14 residues. V lost 8 bases and J lost 1, with 14 bases in between. For the CDR3, the DNA is TGTGCCAGCTGGAAGGACAGCCGTAACTATGGCTACACCTTC. It translates to CASWKDSRNYGYTF.

The chain links TRBV7-3 to TRBJ1-4; a weak D match, TRBD1 (5 bases). V was cut by 4 bases and J by 6 bases, with 18 bases left in between. CDR1 is SGHTA and CDR2 is FQGTGA in the germline V gene. This CDR3 has 16 amino acids. As DNA, the CDR3 is TGTGCCAGCAGCTCTCTCACCGGGCAGGGCCATGAAAAACTGTTTTTT. It specifies CASSSLTGQGHEKLFF.

Many counts were recorded for this clonotype. V gene TRBV11-2 combines with J gene TRBJ1-4; TRBD1 is a possible D gene (5 bases). Germline V gene data show CDR1 as SGHAT and CDR2 as FQNNGV. The ends were cut back, 4 bases at V and 6 bases at J, with 18 bases in the middle. This CDR3 is 16 amino acids long. The CDR3 protein is CASSSPWSAGDEKLFF. DNA of the CDR3: TGTGCCAGCAGCTCCCCATGGTCCGCGGGGGATGAAAAACTGTTTTTT.

This clonotype was seen at least ten times. The V call is TRBV3-1, the J call TRBJ2-1; D gene ambiguous. The CDR3 covers 13 residues. Trimming took off 4 bases at V and 9 bases at J, with 13 bases between the two ends. CDR1 is LGHDT and CDR2 is YNNKEL in the germline V gene (reference sequence). CDR3 coding DNA: TGTGCCAGCAGCCTATCTTCTCGCAGTGAGCAGTTCTTC. It encodes CASSLSSRSEQFF.

In regard to this clonotype: Since a much larger clone is just one base distant, this may be a read error. Given the absence of the conserved phenylalanine or tryptophan at the CDR3 end, a read error is likely. The rearrangement joins TRBV2 to TRBJ2-7, with D hard to call. The CDR3 is made up of 12 amino acids. Germline CDR1 reads SNHLY; CDR2 reads FYNNEI. Deletions cut 10 bases from V and 2 bases from J, with 12 bases between. The CDR3 loop is CAILDGTYEQYL. The CDR3 DNA reads as TGTGCCATCCTGGACGGAACCTACGAGCAGTACCTC.

This clonotype was seen ten or more times. This chain uses TRBV6-1 with TRBJ2-7; tentatively, D is TRBD1 (5 bases). Germline V gene sequence: CDR1 MNHNS, CDR2 SASEGT. The CDR3 is 13 residues long. With 3 bases removed from V and 6 bases from J, the gap between germline ends came to 12 bases. CDR3 nucleotide sequence: TGTGCCAGCAGTGAGGCAGGGCGAGGCGAGCAGTACTTC. As protein: CASSEAGRGEQYF.

The chain couples TRBV6-1 to TRBJ1-2; 10 nucleotides match TRBD1. The CDR3 is 14 residues long. Per germline, CDR1 MNHNS and CDR2 SASEGT. Unmatched junction bases numbered 11, after V lost 8 bases and J lost 8 bases. The CDR3, as DNA: TGTGCCAGCGGATCAGCCGGGACAGGGGAAGGCTACACCTTC. It codes for CASGSAGTGEGYTF.

The chain links TRBV11-2 to TRBJ1-1; no clear D. This CDR3 spans 13 amino acids. With 5 bases removed from V and 3 bases from J, the gap between germline ends came to 10 bases. CDR1 and CDR2 (germline): SGHAT, FQNNGV. CDR3 nucleotide sequence: TGTGCCAGCAGCCGAGAGGTCGACACTGAAGCTTTCTTT. Protein product: CASSREVDTEAFF.

The chain employs TRBV20-1 and TRBJ2-5; the D gene is possibly TRBD1 (6 bases). Germline V gene sequence: CDR1 DFQATT, CDR2 SNEGSKA (reference sequence). The V end lost 6 bases, the J end lost 2 bases, and 13 bases lay between the germline ends. The CDR3 length is 13 residues. The CDR3 bases are TGCAGTGCCCCCAGACAGGCGCAAGAGACCCAGTACTTC. The encoded protein is CSAPRQAQETQYF.

CDR3 amino acids: CASSSDNSDEQFF. CDR3 DNA sequence: TGTGCCAGCAGTTCCGATAACTCGGATGAGCAGTTCTTC. The chain recombines TRBV2 with TRBJ2-1; D gene ambiguous. The V end was cut by 5 bases, the J end by 8 bases, with 13 bases between. Per germline, CDR1 SNHLY and CDR2 FYNNEI. CDR3 length: 13 residues.

V usage is TRBV7-8 and J usage is TRBJ1-5; D possibly corresponds to TRBD1 (5 bases). Germline-derived CDR1 and CDR2 are SGHVS and FQNEAQ. V was shortened by 3 bases and J by 5 bases, with 8 bases between the two germline ends. CDR3 size: 13 residues. CDR3 protein: CASSFGGHQPQHF. In DNA form, the CDR3 reads TGTGCCAGCAGCTTCGGGGGTCATCAGCCCCAGCATTTT.

The rearrangement uses TRBV9 and TRBJ2-1; 7 bases are a match to TRBD2. V shed 1 base, J shed 3 bases, and the junction held 1 base outside the gene matches. This CDR3 comprises 14 residues. Germline V CDR1 and CDR2: SGDLS, YYNGEE. CDR3 coding DNA: TGTGCCAGCAGCGTATCGGGGGGCTACAATGAGCAGTTCTTC. Translated, it gives CASSVSGGYNEQFF.

This clonotype was observed many times. The rearrangement joins TRBV20-1 to TRBJ1-5; D remains unclear. Germline CDR1 DFQATT, CDR2 SNEGSKA (reference sequence). Deletions cut 6 bases from V and 0 bases from J, with 9 bases between. This CDR3 has 13 residues. The chain's CDR3 is CSASGNSNQPQHF. CDR3 bases: TGCAGTGCATCCGGGAATAGCAATCAGCCCCAGCATTTT.

This clonotype was seen a handful of times. The chain couples TRBV6-2 or TRBV6-3 to TRBJ1-5; weak D call: TRBD1 (6 bases). The CDR3 consists of 14 residues. The germline V gene encodes CDR1 MNHEY and CDR2 SVGEGT. V was shortened by 6 bases and J by 3 bases, with 12 bases between the two germline ends. CDR3 protein: CASSNRDNNQPQHF. In DNA form, the CDR3 reads TGTGCCAGCAGCAACCGGGACAACAATCAGCCCCAGCATTTT.

There are a few counts of this clonotype. V usage is TRBV27 and J usage is TRBJ2-3, with D perhaps given as TRBD1 or TRBD2 (5 bases each). The length of the CDR3 is 16 residues. V was trimmed by 7 bases and J by 3 bases, leaving 20 bases between them. CDR1 MNHEY and CDR2 SMNVEV come from the germline V gene (reference sequence). The CDR3 DNA follows: TGTGCCAGCAACTTAGGGACCAAGGCAGGGACAGATACGCAGTATTTT. This codes for CASNLGTKAGTDTQYF.

This clonotype was seen at least ten times. V gene TRBV28 combines with J gene TRBJ1-4; no reliable D call. Germline-derived CDR1 and CDR2 are MDHEN and SYDVKM. CDR3 size: 14 residues. V lost 3 bases, J lost 5 bases, and 10 bases lay in between. For the CDR3, the DNA is TGTGCCAGCAGTTTCTGGACGGAGAATGAAAAACTGTTTTTT. Its protein is CASSFWTENEKLFF.

This clonotype was detected many times. The V and J genes are TRBV11-2 and TRBJ2-7; possible D gene TRBD1, 5 bases. This CDR3 comprises 14 residues. Germline V gene lookup returns CDR1 SGHAT and CDR2 FQNNGV. V was pared by 3 bases and J by 2 bases, with 11 bases between. CDR3 nucleotides: TGTGCCAGCAGCTTTTACGACAGAGCCTACGAGCAGTACTTC. Translated, it gives CASSFYDRAYEQYF.